Listed below are T cell receptor beta chains from one sample, sequenced in a study of blood T cell repertoires in COVID-19. Using immunoSEQ multiplex PCR, the repertoire was profiled, and TCRdb retains in-frame clones only, with some absent. This sample has approximately 150,000 clones, with 80% to 85% found just once. Sequenced material: peripheral blood. These receptors were collected from a man between 65 and 79 years old with active or convalescent COVID-19. Each CDR3 is given without its conserved first and last residue. D genes are given only for firm matches.

TRBV7-2,-,11,TRBJ1-2,AIVGGANYGYT
TRBV28,-,14,TRBJ1-4,ASRVGGYGTNEKLF
TRBV3-1/TRBV3-2,TRBD1,17,TRBJ2-6,ASSQVGDRRTSGANVLT
TRBV9,TRBD2,15,TRBJ2-3,ASSVANGRAGVDTQY
TRBV25-1,TRBD1,12,TRBJ2-5,ASSDTTGAETQY
TRBV27,-,12,TRBJ1-5,ASSLSREDQPQH
TRBV4-3,-,13,TRBJ2-1,ASSQVNVQYNEQF
TRBV19,-,13,TRBJ2-6,ASSHQSSGANVLT
TRBV6-6,-,14,TRBJ2-7,ASSYMPRDSAYEQY
TRBV6-4,-,10,TRBJ2-1,ASSAPRGEQF
TRBV20-1,-,9,TRBJ2-5,SGQEQETQY
TRBV6-4,-,11,TRBJ1-3,ASSEAPGNTIY
TRBV4-1,-,16,TRBJ1-2,ASSQDRLAALRRYGYT
TRBV18,TRBD2,12,TRBJ2-3,ASSLGAGEDTQY
TRBV19,TRBD1,12,TRBJ2-7,ASNQGQGAYEQY
TRBV6-5,TRBD1,13,TRBJ2-7,ASSYSTGGIYEQY
TRBV30,-,10,TRBJ2-5,AWSWAQETQY
TRBV6-2/TRBV6-3,-,13,TRBJ1-4,ASSSPGRSNEKLF
TRBV6-4,TRBD1,11,TRBJ2-3,ASSDQGDGTQY
TRBV7-2,-,13,TRBJ2-2,ASSLGTGNTGELF
TRBV19,-,12,TRBJ1-2,ASSIGLQADGYT
TRBV7-9,-,15,TRBJ1-4,ASSPNYRGATNEKLF
TRBV25-1,-,12,TRBJ1-5,ASSEGGAGQPQH
TRBV7-2,-,13,TRBJ1-6,ASSLVGDNNSPLH
TRBV6-5,-,13,TRBJ2-7,ASSYRGFRSYEQY
TRBV7-2,TRBD1,15,TRBJ2-1,ASSLQRQGRSYNEQF
TRBV7-2,-,12,TRBJ2-3,ASSFGVAADTQY
TRBV9,TRBD2,15,TRBJ2-5,ASSVGASGSLGETQY
TRBV3-1/TRBV3-2,TRBD2,13,TRBJ2-7,ASSLGTSGFYEQY
TRBV30,TRBD2,12,TRBJ2-1,AWRLAGDEYEQF
TRBV12-3/TRBV12-4,-,11,TRBJ1-2,ASSLSQTAGYT
TRBV5-5,TRBD1,12,TRBJ2-7,ASSPRTGEYEQY
TRBV25-1,TRBD2,13,TRBJ2-1,ASSEYRGGYNEQF
TRBV6-1,-,11,TRBJ1-1,ASSDRGATEAF
TRBV28,-,12,TRBJ1-6,ASSSWEGGSPLH
TRBV6-5,-,13,TRBJ1-1,ASSYSNGGRTEAF
TRBV19,TRBD1,15,TRBJ1-5,ASSILRDRGRGQPQH
TRBV27,TRBD2,13,TRBJ2-7,ASSLGREVPYEQY
TRBV6-5,-,13,TRBJ1-2,ASILEVLLNYGYT
TRBV9,TRBD2,14,TRBJ2-5,ASSVGTSGGIETQY
TRBV28,TRBD1,11,TRBJ1-5,ASTDRGRQPQH
TRBV5-6,-,16,TRBJ2-6,ASSLGIRTSSGANVLT
TRBV5-1,TRBD1,15,TRBJ1-2,ASSPGTTGGINYGYT
TRBV28,-,13,TRBJ2-5,ASSLKRGGWETQY
TRBV18,TRBD1,11,TRBJ2-7,ASSFGQADEQY
TRBV15,-,12,TRBJ2-5,ATSRDTAEETQY
TRBV6-2/TRBV6-3,-,14,TRBJ2-3,ASSYSSGLGTDTQY
TRBV6-6,-,12,TRBJ1-1,ASSYSGGNTEAF
TRBV28,-,9,TRBJ1-2,ASMAGGRDT
TRBV28,TRBD2,13,TRBJ2-1,ASSLAGGQDNEQF
TRBV10-1,-,14,TRBJ2-3,ASSPLGGDSTDTQY
TRBV18,TRBD2,15,TRBJ2-1,ASSPPTLAGGLGGQF
TRBV28,-,10,TRBJ1-4,ASSDHTGKLF
TRBV7-2,TRBD1,12,TRBJ1-4,ASSPDRGSEKLF